Presented here are 3 T cell receptor beta chains from one specimen sequenced in a study of blood T cell repertoires in COVID-19. This table comes from immunoSEQ multiplex PCR, and its TCRdb copy is limited to in-frame clones, with some not included. The sample holds approximately 170,000 clones, about 85% seen once. Material: peripheral blood. All receptors derive from a woman of 80 years or more in a cohort sampled during active or convalescent COVID-19.

The CDR3 here is CASSAETSSSYNEQFF. For the CDR3, the DNA is TGTGCCAGCTCTGCCGAGACTAGCAGCTCCTACAATGAGCAGTTCTTC. J is TRBJ2-1 and V is TRBV18, with 7 positions matching TRBD2. The germline CDR1 and CDR2 sequences are KGHSH and LQKENI. The CDR3 is made up of 16 amino acids. Germline trimming cut 6 bases from V and 0 bases from J; bases unmatched to any gene: 8. The whole variable domain, filled in from reference TRBV18 and TRBJ2-1, reads NAGVMQNPRHLVRRRGQEARLRCSPMKGHSHVYWYRQLPEEGLKFMVYLQKENIIDESGMPKERFSAEFPKEGPSILRIQQVVRGDSAAYFCASSAETSSSYNEQFFGPGTRLTVL.

V is TRBV5-1 and J is TRBJ1-4; 9 positions match TRBD1. This CDR3 contains 16 residues. Looked up from germline, CDR1 is SGHRS and CDR2 is YFSETQ. V was clipped by 0 bases and J by 10 bases; unmatched bases: 10. For the CDR3, the DNA is TGCGCCAGCAGCTTGGCCGGGGGGACAGGGATCGGAAAACTGTTTTTT. Protein sequence: CASSLAGGTGIGKLFF.

V gene TRBV7-9 combines with J gene TRBJ2-1, with 8 nucleotides matching TRBD1. In germline, CDR1 is SEHNR, CDR2 FQNEAQ (reference sequence). The CDR3 is 17 amino acids. V lost 5 bases to trimming and J lost 5 bases; unmatched junction nucleotides: 14. This chain's CDR3 is CASSHRDRIRFDNEQFF. For the CDR3, the DNA is TGTGCCAGCAGCCACCGGGACAGGATCCGATTCGACAATGAGCAGTTCTTC.